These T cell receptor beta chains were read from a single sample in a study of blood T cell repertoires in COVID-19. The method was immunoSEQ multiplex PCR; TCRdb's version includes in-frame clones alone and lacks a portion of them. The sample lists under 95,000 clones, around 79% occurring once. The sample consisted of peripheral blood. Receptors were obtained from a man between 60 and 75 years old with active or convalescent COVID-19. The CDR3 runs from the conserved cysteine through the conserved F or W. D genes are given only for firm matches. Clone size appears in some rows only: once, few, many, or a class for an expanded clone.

CAGSPRLAGSTDTQYF	TGTGCCGGCAGCCCAAGACTAGCGGGGAGCACAGATACGCAGTATTTT	TRBJ2-3	.	TRBV9	TRBD2
CASSPPGRNTEAFF	TGTGCCAGCTCACCCCCAGGAAGAAACACTGAAGCTTTCTTT	TRBJ1-1	few	TRBV18	.
CATTFFSGGAVYNEQFF	TGTGCCACAACGTTTTTTAGCGGGGGGGCCGTTTACAATGAGCAGTTCTTC	TRBJ2-1	.	TRBV5-4	TRBD2
CASRSNRESGNTIYF	TGTGCCAGCAGGTCCAACAGGGAATCTGGAAACACCATATATTTT	TRBJ1-3	few	TRBV27	.
CASSLQDIRTDTQYF	TGCGCCAGCAGCTTGCAGGACATTAGGACAGATACGCAGTATTTT	TRBJ2-3	.	TRBV5-1	.
CAWSRDRVNFNYGYTF	TGTGCCTGGAGCCGGGACAGGGTTAACTTCAACTATGGCTACACCTTC	TRBJ1-2	.	TRBV30	TRBD1
CASSLSLANEKLFF	TGTGCCAGCAGTTTGAGCTTGGCTAATGAAAAACTGTTTTTT	TRBJ1-4	.	TRBV27	.
CASKMAGSGEQFF	TGTGCCAGCAAGATGGCGGGGTCCGGTGAGCAGTTCTTC	TRBJ2-1	.	TRBV6-5	.
CAWSVSGGTQYF	TGTGCCTGGAGTGTATCGGGGGGGACCCAGTACTTC	TRBJ2-5	.	TRBV30	TRBD2
CASSLMGAAASGWDTQYF	TGTGCCAGCAGCTTAATGGGAGCGGCGGCTAGCGGGTGGGATACGCAGTATTTT	TRBJ2-3	.	TRBV5-6	TRBD2
CASSEIVGLASGNTIYF	TGTGCCAGCAGTGAAATAGTAGGCCTAGCCTCTGGAAACACCATATATTTT	TRBJ1-3	.	TRBV6-1	.
CASSQVGQPQHF	TGTGCCAGCAGCCAGGTGGGTCAGCCCCAGCATTTT	TRBJ1-5	.	TRBV28	.
CASSLDRFSAEAFF	TGCGCCAGCAGCTTGGACAGGTTCAGCGCTGAAGCTTTCTTT	TRBJ1-1	.	TRBV5-1	.
CASLTVNSYEQYF	TGTGCCAGCCTGACAGTGAACTCCTACGAGCAGTACTTC	TRBJ2-7	.	TRBV6-5	.
CASSPMDRGATNEKLFF	TGTGCCAGTAGTCCGATGGACAGGGGGGCAACTAATGAAAAACTGTTTTTT	TRBJ1-4	.	TRBV19	TRBD1
CASSRGHLSGANVLTF	TGTGCCAGCAGCAGGGGACACCTCTCTGGGGCCAACGTCCTGACTTTC	TRBJ2-6	.	TRBV7-2	.
CASSATGTGLFEAFF	TGCGCCAGCAGCGCAACCGGGACAGGCCTTTTTGAAGCTTTCTTT	TRBJ1-1	few	TRBV5-1	TRBD1
CASSLSGTENEKLFF	TGTGCCAGCTCACTTTCCGGGACAGAGAATGAAAAACTGTTTTTT	TRBJ1-4	.	TRBV18	TRBD1